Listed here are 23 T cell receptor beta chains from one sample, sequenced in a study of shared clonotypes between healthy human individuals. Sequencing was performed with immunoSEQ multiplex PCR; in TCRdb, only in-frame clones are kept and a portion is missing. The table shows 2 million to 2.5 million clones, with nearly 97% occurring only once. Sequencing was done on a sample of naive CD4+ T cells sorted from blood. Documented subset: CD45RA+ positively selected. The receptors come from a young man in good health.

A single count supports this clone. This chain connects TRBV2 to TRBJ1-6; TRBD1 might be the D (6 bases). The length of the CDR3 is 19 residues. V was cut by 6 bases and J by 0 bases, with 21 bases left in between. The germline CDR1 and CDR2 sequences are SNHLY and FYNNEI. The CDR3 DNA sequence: TGTGCCAGCAGCCTCTTTCGGGGGGGCTCCAGCTCCTATAATTCACCCCTCCACTTT. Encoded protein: CASSLFRGGSSSYNSPLHF. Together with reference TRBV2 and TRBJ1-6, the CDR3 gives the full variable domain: EPEVTQTPSHQVTQMGQEVILRCVPISNHLYFYWYRQILGQKVEFLVSFYNNEISEKSEIFDDQFSVERPDGSNFTLKIRSTKLEDSAMYFCASSLFRGGSSSYNSPLHFGNGTRLTVT.

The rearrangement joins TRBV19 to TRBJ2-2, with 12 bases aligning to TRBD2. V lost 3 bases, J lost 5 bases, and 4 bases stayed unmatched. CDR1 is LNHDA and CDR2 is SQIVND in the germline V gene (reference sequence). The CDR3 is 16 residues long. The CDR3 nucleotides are TGTGCCAGTAGTATGACTAGCGGGAGTGGTACCGGGGAGCTGTTTTTT. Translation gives CASSMTSGSGTGELFF.

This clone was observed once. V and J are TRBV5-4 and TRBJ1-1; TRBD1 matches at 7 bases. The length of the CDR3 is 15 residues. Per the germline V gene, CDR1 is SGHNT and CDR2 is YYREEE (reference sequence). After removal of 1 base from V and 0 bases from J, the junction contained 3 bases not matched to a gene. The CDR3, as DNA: TGTGCCAGCAGCTTGTTAGGGACAGTGAACACTGAAGCTTTCTTT. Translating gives CASSLLGTVNTEAFF.

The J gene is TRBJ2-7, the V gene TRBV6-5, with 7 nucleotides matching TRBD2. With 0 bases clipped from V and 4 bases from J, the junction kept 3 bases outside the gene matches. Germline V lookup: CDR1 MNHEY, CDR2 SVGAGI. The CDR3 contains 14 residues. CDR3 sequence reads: CASSYSASGYEQYF. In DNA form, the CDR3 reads TGTGCCAGCAGTTACTCGGCTAGCGGATACGAGCAGTACTTC.

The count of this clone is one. CDR3 amino acids: CASSRAGPLGETQYF. DNA of the CDR3: TGTGCCAGCAGCCGCGCCGGGCCATTGGGGGAGACCCAGTACTTC. The V call is TRBV7-6, the J call TRBJ2-5, with D uncertain. Trimming left V 5 bases short and J 5 bases short, with 18 bases between. The CDR3 covers 15 residues. CDR1 is SGHVS and CDR2 is FNYEAQ in the germline V gene.

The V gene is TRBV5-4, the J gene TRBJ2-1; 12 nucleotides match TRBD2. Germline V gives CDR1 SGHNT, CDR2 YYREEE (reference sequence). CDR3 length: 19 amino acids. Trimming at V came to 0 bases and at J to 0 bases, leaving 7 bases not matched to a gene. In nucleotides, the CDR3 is TGTGCCAGCAGCTTGGCGGGACTAGCGGGTCCACCCTCCTACAATGAGCAGTTCTTC. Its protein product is CASSLAGLAGPPSYNEQFF.

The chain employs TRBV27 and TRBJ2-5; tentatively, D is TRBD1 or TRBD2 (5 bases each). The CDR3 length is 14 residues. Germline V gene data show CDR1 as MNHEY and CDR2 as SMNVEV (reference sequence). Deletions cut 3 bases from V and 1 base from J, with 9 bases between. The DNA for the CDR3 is TGTGCCAGCAGTTTTCAGGGAGTCCAAGAGACCCAGTACTTC. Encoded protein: CASSFQGVQETQYF.

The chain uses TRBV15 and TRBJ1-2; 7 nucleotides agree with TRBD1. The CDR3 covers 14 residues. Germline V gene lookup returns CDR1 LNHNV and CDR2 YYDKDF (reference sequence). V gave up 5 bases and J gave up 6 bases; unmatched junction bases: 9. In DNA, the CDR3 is TGTGCCACCAGCGCCCCGACAGGGATGGATGGCTACACCTTC. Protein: CATSAPTGMDGYTF. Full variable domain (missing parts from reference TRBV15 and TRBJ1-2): DAMVIQNPRYQVTQFGKPVTLSCSQTLNHNVMYWYQQKSSQAPKLLFHYYDKDFNNEADTPDNFQSRRPNTSFCFLDIRSPGLGDTAMYLCATSAPTGMDGYTFGSGTRLTVV.

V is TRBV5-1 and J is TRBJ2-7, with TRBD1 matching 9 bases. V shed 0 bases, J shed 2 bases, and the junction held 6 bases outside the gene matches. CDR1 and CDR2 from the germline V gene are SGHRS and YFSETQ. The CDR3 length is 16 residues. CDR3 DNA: TGCGCCAGCAGCTTGGAGGCGGGACAGGGAGCCTACGAGCAGTACTTC. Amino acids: CASSLEAGQGAYEQYF. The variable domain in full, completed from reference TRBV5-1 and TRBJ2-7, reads KAGVTQTPRYLIKTRGQQVTLSCSPISGHRSVSWYQQTPGQGLQFLFEYFSETQRNKGNFPGRFSGRQFSNSRSEMNVSTLELGDSALYLCASSLEAGQGAYEQYFGPGTRLTVT.

CDR3 nucleotides: TGTGCCAGTAGTATAGAGGGACAGGGCATTGGCTACACCTTC. Translated, it gives CASSIEGQGIGYTF. V gene TRBV19 combines with J gene TRBJ1-2; 9 bases fit TRBD1. CDR3 length: 14 amino acids. V was pared by 0 bases and J by 7 bases, with 3 bases of the junction left unmatched. Per germline, CDR1 LNHDA and CDR2 SQIVND (reference sequence). Drawing the rest from reference TRBV19 and TRBJ1-2, the complete variable domain is DGGITQSPKYLFRKEGQNVTLSCEQNLNHDAMYWYRQDPGQGLRLIYYSQIVNDFQKGDIAEGYSVSREKKESFPLTVTSAQKNPTAFYLCASSIEGQGIGYTFGSGTRLTVV.

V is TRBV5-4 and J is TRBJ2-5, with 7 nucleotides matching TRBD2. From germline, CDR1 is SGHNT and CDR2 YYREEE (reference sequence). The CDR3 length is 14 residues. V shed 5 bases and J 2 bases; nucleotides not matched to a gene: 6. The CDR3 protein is CASSSPGGQETQYF. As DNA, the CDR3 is TGTGCCAGCAGTTCTCCCGGGGGGCAAGAGACCCAGTACTTC.

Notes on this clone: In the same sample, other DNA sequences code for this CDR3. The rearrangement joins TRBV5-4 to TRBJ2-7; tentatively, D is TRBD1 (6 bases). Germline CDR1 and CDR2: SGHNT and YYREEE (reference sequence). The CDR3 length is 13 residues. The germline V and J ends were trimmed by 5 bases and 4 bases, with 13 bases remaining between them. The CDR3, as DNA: TGTGCCAGCAGTCGGCAGGGGCGGTACGAGCAGTACTTC. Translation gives CASSRQGRYEQYF.

The CDR3 protein is CASSLPAGNTDTQYF. The CDR3 DNA is TGTGCCAGCAGCTTACCAGCGGGGAATACAGATACGCAGTATTTT. The chain carries TRBV11-2 and TRBJ2-3; 7 positions match TRBD2. V shed 2 bases, J shed 3 bases, and the junction held 5 bases outside the gene matches. CDR3 length: 15 amino acids. Germline values: CDR1 SGHAT, CDR2 FQNNGV.

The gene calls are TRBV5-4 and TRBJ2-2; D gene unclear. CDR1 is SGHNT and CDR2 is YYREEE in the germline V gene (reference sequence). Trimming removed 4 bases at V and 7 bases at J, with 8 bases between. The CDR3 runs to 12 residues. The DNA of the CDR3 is TGTGCCAGCAGCCCTGGCAGCGGGGAGCTGTTTTTT. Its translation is CASSPGSGELFF.

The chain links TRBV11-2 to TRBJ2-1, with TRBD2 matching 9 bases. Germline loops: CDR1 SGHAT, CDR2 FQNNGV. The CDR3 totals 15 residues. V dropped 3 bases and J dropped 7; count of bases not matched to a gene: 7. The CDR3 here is CASSLWLAGRNEQFF. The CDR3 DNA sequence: TGTGCCAGCAGCTTGTGGCTAGCGGGGCGAAATGAGCAGTTCTTC.

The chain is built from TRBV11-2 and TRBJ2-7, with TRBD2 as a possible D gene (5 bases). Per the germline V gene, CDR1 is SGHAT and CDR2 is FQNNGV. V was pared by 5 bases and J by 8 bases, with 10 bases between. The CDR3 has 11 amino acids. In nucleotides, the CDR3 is TGTGCCAGCAGCCCCCCGGGGAAGCAGTACTTC. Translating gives CASSPPGKQYF. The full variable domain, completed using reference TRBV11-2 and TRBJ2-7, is EAGVAQSPRYKIIEKRQSVAFWCNPISGHATLYWYQQILGQGPKLLIQFQNNGVVDDSQLPKDRFSAERLKGVDSTLKIQPAKLEDSAVYLCASSPPGKQYFGPGTRLTVT.

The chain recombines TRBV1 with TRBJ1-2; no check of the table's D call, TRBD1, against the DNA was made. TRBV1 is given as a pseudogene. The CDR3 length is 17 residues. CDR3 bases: TGCACCAGCAGCCCAAACGGGACAGGGGGCGCATCGAACGGCTACACCTTC. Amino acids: CTSSPNGTGGASNGYTF.

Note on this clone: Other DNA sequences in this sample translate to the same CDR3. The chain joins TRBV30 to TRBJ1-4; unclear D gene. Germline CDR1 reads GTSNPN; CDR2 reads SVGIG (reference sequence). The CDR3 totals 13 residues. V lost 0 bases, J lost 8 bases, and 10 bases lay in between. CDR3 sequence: CAWSVGLGEKLFF. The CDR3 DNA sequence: TGTGCCTGGAGTGTAGGCCTGGGGGAAAAACTGTTTTTT.

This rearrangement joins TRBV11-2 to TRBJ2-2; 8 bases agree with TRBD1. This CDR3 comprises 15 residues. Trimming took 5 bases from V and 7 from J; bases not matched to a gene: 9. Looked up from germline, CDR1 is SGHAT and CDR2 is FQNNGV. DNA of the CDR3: TGTGCCAGCAGCACCCGACAGGGGAAGGGCGGGGAGCTGTTTTTT. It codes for CASSTRQGKGGELFF.

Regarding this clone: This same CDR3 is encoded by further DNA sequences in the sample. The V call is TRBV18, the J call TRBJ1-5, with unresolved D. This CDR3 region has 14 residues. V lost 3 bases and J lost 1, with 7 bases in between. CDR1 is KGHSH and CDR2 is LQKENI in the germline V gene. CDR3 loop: CASSPSGSNQPQHF. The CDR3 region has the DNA TGTGCCAGCTCACCGTCGGGGAGCAATCAGCCCCAGCATTTT. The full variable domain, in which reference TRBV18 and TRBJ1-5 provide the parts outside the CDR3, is NAGVMQNPRHLVRRRGQEARLRCSPMKGHSHVYWYRQLPEEGLKFMVYLQKENIIDESGMPKERFSAEFPKEGPSILRIQQVVRGDSAAYFCASSPSGSNQPQHFGDGTRLSIL.

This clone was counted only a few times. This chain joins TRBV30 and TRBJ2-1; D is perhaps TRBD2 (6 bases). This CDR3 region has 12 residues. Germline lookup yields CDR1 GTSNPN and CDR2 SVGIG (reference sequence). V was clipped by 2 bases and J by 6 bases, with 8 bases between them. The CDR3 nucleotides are TGTGCCTGGAGTACTAGCCGCAATGAGCAGTTCTTC. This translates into CAWSTSRNEQFF.

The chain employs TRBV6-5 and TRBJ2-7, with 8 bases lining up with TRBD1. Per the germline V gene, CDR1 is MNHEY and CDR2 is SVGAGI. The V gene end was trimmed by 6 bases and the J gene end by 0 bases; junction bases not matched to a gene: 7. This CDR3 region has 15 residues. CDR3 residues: CASRMTGAISYEQYF. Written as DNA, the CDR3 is TGTGCCAGCAGGATGACAGGGGCTATCTCCTACGAGCAGTACTTC.

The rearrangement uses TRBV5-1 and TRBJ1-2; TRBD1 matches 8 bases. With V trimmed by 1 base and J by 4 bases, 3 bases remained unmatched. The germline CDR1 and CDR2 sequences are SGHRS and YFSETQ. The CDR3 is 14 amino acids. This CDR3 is CASSLTGGVYGYTF. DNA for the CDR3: TGCGCCAGCAGCTTGACAGGGGGTGTCTATGGCTACACCTTC.